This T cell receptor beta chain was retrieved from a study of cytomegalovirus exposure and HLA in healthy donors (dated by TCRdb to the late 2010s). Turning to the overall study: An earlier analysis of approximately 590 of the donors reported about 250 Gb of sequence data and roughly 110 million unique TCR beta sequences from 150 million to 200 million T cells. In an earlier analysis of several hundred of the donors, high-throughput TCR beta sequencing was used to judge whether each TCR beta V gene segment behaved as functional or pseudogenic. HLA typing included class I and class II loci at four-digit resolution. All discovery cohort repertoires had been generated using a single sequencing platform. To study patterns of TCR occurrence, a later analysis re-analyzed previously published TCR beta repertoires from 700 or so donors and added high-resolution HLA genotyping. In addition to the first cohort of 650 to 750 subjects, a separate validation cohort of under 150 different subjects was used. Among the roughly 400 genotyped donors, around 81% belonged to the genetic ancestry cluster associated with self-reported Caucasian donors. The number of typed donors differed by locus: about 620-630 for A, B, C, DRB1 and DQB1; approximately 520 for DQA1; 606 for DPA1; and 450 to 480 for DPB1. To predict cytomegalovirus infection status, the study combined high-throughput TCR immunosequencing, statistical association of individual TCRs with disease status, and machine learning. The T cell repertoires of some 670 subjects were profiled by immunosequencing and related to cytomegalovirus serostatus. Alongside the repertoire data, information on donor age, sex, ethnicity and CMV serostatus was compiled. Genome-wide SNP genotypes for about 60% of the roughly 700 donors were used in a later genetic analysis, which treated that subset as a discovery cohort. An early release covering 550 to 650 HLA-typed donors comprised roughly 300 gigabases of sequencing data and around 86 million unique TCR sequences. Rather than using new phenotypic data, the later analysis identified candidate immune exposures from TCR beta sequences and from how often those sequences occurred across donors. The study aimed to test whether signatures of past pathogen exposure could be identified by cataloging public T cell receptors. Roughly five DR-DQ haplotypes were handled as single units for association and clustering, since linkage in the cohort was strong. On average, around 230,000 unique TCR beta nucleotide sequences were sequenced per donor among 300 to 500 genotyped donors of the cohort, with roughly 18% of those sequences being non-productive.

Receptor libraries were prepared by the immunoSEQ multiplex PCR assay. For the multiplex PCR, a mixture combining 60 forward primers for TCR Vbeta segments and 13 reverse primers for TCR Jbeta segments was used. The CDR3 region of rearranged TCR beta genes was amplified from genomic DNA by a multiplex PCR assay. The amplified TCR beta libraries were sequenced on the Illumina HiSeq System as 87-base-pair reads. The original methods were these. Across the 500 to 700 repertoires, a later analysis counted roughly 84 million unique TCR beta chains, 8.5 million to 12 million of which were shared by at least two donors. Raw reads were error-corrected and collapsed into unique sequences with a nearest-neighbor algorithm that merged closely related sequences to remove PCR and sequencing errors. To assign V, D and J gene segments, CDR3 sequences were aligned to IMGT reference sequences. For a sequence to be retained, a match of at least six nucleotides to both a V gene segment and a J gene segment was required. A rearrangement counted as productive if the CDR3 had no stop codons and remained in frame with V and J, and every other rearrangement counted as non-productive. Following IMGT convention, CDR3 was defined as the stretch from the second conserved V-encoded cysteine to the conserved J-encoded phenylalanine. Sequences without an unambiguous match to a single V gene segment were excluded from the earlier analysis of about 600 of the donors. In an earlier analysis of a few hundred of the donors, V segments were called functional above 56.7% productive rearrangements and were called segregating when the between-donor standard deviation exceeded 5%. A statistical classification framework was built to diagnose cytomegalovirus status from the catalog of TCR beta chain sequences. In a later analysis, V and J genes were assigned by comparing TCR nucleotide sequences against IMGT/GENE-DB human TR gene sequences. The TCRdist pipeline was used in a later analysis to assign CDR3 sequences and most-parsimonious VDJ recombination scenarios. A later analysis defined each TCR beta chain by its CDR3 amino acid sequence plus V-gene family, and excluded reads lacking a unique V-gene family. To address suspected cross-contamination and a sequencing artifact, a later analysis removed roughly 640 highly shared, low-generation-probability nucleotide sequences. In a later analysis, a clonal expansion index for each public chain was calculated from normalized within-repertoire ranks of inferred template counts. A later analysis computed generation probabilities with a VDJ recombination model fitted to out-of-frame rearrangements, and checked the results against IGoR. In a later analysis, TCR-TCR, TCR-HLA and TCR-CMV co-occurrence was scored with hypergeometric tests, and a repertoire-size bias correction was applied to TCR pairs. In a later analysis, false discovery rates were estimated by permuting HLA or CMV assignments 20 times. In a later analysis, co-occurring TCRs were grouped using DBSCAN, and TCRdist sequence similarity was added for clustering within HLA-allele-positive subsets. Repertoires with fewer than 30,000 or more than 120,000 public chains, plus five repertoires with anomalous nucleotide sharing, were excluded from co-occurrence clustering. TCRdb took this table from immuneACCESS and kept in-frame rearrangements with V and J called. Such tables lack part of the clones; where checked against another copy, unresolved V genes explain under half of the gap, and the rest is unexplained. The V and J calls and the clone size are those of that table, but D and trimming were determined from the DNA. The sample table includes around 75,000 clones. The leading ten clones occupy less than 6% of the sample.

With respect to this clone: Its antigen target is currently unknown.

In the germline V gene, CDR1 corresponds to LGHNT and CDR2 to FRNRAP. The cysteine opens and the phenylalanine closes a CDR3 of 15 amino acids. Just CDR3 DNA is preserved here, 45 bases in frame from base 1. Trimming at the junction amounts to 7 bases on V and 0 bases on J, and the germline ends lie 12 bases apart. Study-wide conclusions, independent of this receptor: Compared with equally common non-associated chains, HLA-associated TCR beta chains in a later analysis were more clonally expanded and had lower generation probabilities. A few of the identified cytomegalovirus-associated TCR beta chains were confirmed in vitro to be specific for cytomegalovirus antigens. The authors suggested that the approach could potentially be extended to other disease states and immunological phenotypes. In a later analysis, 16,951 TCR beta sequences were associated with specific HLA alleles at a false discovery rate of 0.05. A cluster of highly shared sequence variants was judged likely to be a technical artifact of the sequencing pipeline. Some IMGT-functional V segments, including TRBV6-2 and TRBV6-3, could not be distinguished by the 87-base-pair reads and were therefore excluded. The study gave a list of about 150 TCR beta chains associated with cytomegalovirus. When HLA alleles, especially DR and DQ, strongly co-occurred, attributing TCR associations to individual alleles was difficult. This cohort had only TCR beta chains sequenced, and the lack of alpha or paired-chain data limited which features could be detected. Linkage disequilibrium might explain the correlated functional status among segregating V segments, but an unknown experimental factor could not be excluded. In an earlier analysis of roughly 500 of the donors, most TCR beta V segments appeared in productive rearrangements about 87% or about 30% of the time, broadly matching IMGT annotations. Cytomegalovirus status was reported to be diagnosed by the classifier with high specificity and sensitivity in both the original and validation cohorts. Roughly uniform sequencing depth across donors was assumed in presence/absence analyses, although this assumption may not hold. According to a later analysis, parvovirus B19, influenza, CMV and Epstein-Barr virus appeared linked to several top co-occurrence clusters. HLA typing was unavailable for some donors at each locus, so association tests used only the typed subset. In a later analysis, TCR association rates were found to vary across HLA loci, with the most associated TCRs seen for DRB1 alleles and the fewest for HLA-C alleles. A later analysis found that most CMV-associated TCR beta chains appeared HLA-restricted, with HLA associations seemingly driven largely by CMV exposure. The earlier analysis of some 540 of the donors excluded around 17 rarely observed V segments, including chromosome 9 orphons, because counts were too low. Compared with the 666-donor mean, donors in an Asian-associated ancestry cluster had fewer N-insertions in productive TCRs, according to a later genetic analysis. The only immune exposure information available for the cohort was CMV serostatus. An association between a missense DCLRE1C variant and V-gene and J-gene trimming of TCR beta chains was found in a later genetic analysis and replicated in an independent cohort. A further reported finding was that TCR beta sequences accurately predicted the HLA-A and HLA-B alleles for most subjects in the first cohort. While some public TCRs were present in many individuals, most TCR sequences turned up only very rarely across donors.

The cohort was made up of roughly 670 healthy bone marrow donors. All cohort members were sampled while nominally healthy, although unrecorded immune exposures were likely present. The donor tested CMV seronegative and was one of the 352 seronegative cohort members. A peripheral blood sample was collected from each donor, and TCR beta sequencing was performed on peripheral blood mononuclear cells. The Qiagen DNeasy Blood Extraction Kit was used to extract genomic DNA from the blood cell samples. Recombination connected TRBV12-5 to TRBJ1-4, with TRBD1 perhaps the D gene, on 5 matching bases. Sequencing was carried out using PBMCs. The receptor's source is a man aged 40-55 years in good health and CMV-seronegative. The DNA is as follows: TGTGCTAGTGTCCTGGGGGGAGCAACTAATGAAAAACTGTTTTTT. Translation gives CASVLGGATNEKLFF. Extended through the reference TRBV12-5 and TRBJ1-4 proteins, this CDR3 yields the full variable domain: DARVTQTPRHKVTEMGQEVTMRCQPILGHNTVFWYRQTMMQGLELLAYFRNRAPLDDSGMPKDRFSAEMPDATLATLKIQPSEPRDSAVYFCASVLGGATNEKLFFGSGTQLSVL.